Described below is a single T cell receptor (beta chain) sequence and its context. The data were obtained in a study of blood T cell repertoires in COVID-19. Study summary: PBMCs, B-cell-depleted T cells, or T cells provided the cDNA or gDNA that made up the material.

The length of the CDR3 is 13 residues. The V end lost 7 bases, the J end lost 3 bases, and 10 bases lay between the germline ends. The assay was immunoSEQ multiplex PCR, and TCRdb's table has in-frame clones only and misses some. The table has more than 25,000 clones, about four fifths seen once. Input material: peripheral blood. The genes are TRBV12-3 or TRBV12-4 and TRBJ2-1; weak D call: TRBD1 (6 bases). The origin of this receptor is a woman of 80 years or more with acute or convalescent COVID-19. The chain's CDR3 is CASKMDSYNEQFF. In DNA, the CDR3 is TGTGCCAGCAAGATGGACAGCTACAATGAGCAGTTCTTC.